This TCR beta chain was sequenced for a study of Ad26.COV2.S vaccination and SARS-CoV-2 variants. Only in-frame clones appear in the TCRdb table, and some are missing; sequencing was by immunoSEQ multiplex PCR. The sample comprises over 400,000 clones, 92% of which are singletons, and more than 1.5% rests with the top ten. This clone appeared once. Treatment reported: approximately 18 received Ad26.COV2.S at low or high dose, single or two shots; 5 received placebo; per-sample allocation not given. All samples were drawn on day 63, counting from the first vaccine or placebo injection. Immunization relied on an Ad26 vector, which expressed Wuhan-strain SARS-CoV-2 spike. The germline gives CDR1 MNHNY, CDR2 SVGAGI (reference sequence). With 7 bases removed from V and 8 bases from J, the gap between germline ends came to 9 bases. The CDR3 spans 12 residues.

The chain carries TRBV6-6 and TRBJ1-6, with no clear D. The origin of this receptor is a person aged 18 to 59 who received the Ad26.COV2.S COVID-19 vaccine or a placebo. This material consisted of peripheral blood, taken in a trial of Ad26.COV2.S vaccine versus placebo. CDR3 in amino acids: CASTGDYSPLHF. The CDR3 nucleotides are TGTGCCAGCACTGGGGATTATTCACCCCTCCACTTT.